This T cell receptor beta chain emerged from a study of T cell repertoires in cytomegalovirus infection. Across the whole study: It can be stated that public TCR beta signatures indicated CMV infection as well as a matching HLA type. Overall study results and limits: CMV carriers having the relevant HLA were flagged by cumulative public TCR beta family frequency. CMV-specific HLA-C-restricted TCR beta clonotypes dominated the ex vivo response.

This clonotype was counted many times. Its specificity is unknown. Looked up from germline, CDR1 is SGHAT and CDR2 is FQNNGV. Trimming pared 5 bases from V and 4 bases from J, leaving 9 bases between. CDR3 length: 13 residues. Each CDR3 protein is one row after TCRdb ran MiXCR on the reads. Of fewer than 250,000 distinct CDR3 sequences listed, roughly an eighth are singletons. The clonotype comes from a human donor in good health (CMV status not recorded). Some clones in this sample may be carry-over from other donors' samples. Sequencing input: PBMCs. J is TRBJ2-4 and V is TRBV11-2; D is ambiguous. CDR3 sequence reads: CASSTPKKNIQYF. The CDR3 DNA sequence: TGTGCCAGCAGCACCCCGAAAAAAAACATTCAGTACTTC. Filled out from reference TRBV11-2 and TRBJ2-4, the complete variable domain reads EAGVAQSPRYKIIEKRQSVAFWCNPISGHATLYWYQQILGQGPKLLIQFQNNGVVDDSQLPKDRFSAERLKGVDSTLKIQPAKLEDSAVYLCASSTPKKNIQYFGAGTRLSVL.